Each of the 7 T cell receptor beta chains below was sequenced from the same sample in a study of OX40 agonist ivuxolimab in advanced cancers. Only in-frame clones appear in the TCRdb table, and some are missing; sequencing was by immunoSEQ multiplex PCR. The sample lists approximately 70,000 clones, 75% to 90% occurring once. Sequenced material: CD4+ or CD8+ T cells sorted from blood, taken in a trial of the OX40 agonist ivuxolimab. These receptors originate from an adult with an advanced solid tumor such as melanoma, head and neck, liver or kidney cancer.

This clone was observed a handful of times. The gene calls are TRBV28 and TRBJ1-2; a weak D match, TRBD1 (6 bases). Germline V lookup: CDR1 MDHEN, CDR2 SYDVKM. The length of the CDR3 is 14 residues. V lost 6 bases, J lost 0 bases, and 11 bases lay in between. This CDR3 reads CASSYRETNYGYTF. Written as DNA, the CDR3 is TGTGCCAGCAGCTACAGGGAAACTAACTATGGCTACACCTTC.

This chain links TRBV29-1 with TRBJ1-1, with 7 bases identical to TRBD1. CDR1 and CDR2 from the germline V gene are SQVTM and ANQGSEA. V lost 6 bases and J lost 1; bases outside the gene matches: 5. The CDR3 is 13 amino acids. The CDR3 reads CSVADRPNTEAFF. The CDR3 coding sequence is TGCAGCGTCGCGGACAGGCCGAACACTGAAGCTTTCTTT.

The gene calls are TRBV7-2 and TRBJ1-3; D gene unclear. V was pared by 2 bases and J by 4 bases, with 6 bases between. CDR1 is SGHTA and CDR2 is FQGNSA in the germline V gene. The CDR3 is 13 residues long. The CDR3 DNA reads TGTGCCAGCAGCTTAAGTATAGGAAACACCATATATTTT. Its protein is CASSLSIGNTIYF.

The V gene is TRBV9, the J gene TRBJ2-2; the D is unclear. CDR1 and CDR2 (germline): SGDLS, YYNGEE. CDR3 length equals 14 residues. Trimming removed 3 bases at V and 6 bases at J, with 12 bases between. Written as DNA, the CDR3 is TGTGCCAGCAGCGGTCGGGTCGAACCCGGGGAGCTGTTTTTT. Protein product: CASSGRVEPGELFF.

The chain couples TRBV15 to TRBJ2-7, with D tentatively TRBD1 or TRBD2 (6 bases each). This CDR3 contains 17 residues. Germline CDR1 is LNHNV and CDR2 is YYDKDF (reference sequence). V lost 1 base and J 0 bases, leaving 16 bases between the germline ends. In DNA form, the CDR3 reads TGTGCCACCAGCAGAGGTCTCGGGGGCCCGAGCTCCTACGAGCAGTACGTC. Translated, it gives CATSRGLGGPSSYEQYV.

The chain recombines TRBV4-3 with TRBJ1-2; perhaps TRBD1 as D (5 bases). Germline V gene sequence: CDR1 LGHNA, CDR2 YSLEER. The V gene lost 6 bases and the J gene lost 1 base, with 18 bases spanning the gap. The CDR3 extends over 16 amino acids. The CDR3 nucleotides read TGCGCCAGCAGACCGACAGAGACCCTTTTTAACTATGGCTACACCTTC. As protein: CASRPTETLFNYGYTF.

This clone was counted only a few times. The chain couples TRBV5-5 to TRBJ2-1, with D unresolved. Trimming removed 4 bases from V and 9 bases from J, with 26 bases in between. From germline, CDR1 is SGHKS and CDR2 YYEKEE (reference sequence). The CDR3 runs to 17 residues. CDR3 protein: CASSPPVVARSGTEQFF. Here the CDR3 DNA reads TGTGCCAGCAGCCCGCCTGTTGTTGCCCGTTCTGGTACTGAGCAGTTCTTC.